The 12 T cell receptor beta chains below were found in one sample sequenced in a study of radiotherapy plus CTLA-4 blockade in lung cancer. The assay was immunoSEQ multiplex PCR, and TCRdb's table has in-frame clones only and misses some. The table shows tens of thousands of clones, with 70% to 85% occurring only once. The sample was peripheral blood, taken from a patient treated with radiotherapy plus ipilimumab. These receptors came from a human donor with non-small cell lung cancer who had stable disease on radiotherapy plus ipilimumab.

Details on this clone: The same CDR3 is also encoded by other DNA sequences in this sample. CDR3 DNA sequence: TGCGCCAGCAGCTTAGCATTTCGGGGACAGAGGACCGGGGAGCTGTTTTTT. Translating gives CASSLAFRGQRTGELFF. This rearrangement joins TRBV5-1 to TRBJ2-2, with TRBD1 identical over 7 bases. Losses at the gene ends were 2 bases for V and 5 bases for J; bases not matched to a gene: 12. CDR1 is SGHRS, CDR2 YFSETQ, per germline. The CDR3 loop spans 17 amino acids.

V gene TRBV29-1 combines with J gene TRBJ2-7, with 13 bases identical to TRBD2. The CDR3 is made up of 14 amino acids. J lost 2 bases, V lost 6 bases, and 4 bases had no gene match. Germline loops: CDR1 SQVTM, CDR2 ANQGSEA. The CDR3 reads CSVRTSGGTYEQYF. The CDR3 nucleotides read TGCAGCGTGAGGACTAGCGGGGGAACCTACGAGCAGTACTTC.

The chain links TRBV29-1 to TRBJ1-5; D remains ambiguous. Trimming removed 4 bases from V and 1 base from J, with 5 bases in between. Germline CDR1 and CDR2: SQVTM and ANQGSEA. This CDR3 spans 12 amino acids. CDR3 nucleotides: TGCAGCGTTGCGGACAGCAATCAGCCCCAGCATTTT. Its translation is CSVADSNQPQHF.

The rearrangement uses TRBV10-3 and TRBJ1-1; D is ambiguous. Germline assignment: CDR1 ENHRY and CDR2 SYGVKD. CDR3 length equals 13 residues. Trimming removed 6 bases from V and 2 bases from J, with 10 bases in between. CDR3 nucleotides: TGTGCCATCAGGGCCCCCCGTAACACTGAAGCTTTCTTT. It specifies CAIRAPRNTEAFF.

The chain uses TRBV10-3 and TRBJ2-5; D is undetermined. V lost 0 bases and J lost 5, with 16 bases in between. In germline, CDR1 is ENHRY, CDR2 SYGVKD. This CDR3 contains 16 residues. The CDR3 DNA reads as TGTGCCATCAGTGAGTCGATCTTGAGGACGGATGAGACCCAGTACTTC. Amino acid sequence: CAISESILRTDETQYF.

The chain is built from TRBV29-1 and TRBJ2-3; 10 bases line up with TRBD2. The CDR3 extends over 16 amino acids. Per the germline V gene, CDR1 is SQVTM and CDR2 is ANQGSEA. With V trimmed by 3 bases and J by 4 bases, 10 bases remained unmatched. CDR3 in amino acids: CSVESSGGWVADTQYF. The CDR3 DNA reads TGCAGCGTTGAGTCTAGCGGGGGATGGGTGGCAGATACGCAGTATTTT.

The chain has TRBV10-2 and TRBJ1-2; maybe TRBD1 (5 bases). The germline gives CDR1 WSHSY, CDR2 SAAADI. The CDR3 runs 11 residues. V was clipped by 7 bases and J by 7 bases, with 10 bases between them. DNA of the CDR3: TGCGCCAGCACCCCCGGGGGTGGCTACACCTTC. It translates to CASTPGGGYTF.

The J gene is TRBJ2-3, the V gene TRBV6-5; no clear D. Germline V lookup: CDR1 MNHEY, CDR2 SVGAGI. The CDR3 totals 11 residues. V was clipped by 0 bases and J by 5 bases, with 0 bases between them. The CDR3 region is CASSYSDTQYF. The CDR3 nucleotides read TGTGCCAGCAGTTACTCAGATACGCAGTATTTT.

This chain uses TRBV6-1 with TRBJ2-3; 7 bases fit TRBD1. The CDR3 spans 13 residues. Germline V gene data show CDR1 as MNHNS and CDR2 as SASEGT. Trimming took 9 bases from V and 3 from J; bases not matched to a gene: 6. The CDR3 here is CASRQGVTDTQYF. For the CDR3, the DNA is TGTGCCAGTAGACAGGGTGTTACAGATACGCAGTATTTT.

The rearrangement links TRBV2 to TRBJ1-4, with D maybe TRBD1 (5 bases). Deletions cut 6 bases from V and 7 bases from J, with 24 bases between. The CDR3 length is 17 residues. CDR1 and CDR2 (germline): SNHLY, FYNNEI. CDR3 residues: CASRLISRDVFGEKLFF. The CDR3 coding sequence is TGTGCCAGCAGACTTATATCCCGGGACGTGTTTGGTGAAAAACTGTTTTTT.

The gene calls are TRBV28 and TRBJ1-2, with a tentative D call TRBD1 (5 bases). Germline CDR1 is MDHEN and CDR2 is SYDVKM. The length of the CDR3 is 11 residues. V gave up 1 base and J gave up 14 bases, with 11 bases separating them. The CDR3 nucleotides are TGTGCCAGCAGTTTATCCGGGGGTCCGACCTTC. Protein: CASSLSGGPTF.

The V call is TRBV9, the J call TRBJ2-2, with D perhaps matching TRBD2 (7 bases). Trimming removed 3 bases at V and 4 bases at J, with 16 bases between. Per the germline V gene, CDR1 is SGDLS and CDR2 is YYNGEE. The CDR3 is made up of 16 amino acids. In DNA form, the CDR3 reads TGTGCCAGCAGCGCCACAGGGAGGGTGGGCACCGGGGAGCTGTTTTTT. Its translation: CASSATGRVGTGELFF.